This T cell receptor beta chain was identified in a study of blood T cell repertoires in COVID-19. Germline lookup yields CDR1 KGHSH and CDR2 LQKENI. CDR3 size: 15 residues. With V trimmed by 3 bases and J by 4 bases, 6 bases remained unmatched. The method was immunoSEQ multiplex PCR; TCRdb's version includes in-frame clones alone and lacks a portion of them. The data show some 80,000 clones, with about 86% seen just once and approximately 22% held by the top ten. The sample was peripheral blood. This TCR was sampled from a woman aged 80 or over in a cohort sampled during active or convalescent COVID-19. This chain connects TRBV18 to TRBJ1-3; 7 nucleotides line up with TRBD1. CDR3: CASSPDRAIGNTIYF. The DNA for the CDR3 is TGTGCCAGCTCACCCGACAGGGCTATCGGAAACACCATATATTTT. Full variable domain (missing parts from reference TRBV18 and TRBJ1-3): NAGVMQNPRHLVRRRGQEARLRCSPMKGHSHVYWYRQLPEEGLKFMVYLQKENIIDESGMPKERFSAEFPKEGPSILRIQQVVRGDSAAYFCASSPDRAIGNTIYFGEGSWLTVV.